This T cell receptor (beta chain) was sequenced for a study of cytomegalovirus exposure and HLA in healthy donors. Study findings and constraints: TCR beta V- and J-gene trimming, according to a later analysis, was linked to a missense DCLRE1C variant. Immune exposure was documented only through CMV serostatus.

This clone has just a few counts. The antigen remains undetermined. With V trimmed by 6 bases and J by 3 bases, 8 bases remained unmatched. Germline CDR1 is MNHNY and CDR2 is SVGAGI (reference sequence). CDR3 length: 15 residues. It was with 60 Vbeta and 13 Jbeta primers that the PCR ran. Sequenced by immunoSEQ multiplex PCR; TCRdb stores in-frame clones only, minus some. The sample records about 140,000 clones, around 80% being singletons. Sequences were obtained from PBMCs. This receptor was obtained from a young man in good health and CMV-seronegative. This chain connects TRBV6-6 to TRBJ2-7, with TRBD1 matching 10 bases. CDR3 DNA: TGTGCCAGCAGGCTGGGACAGGGGAACAACTACGAGCAGTACTTC. Amino acid sequence: CASRLGQGNNYEQYF.